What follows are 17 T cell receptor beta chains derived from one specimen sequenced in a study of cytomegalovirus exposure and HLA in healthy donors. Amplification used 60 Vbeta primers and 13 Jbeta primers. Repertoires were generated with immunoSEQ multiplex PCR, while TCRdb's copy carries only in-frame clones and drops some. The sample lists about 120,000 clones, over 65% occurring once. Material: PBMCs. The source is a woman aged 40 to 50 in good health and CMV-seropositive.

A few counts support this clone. The CDR3 spells CASSLESLWRNTEAFF. CDR3 sequence (DNA): TGTGCCAGCAGCTTGGAATCGCTGTGGAGGAACACTGAAGCTTTCTTT. The chain joins TRBV5-6 to TRBJ1-1, with D hard to call. Deletions cut 0 bases from V and 1 base from J, with 13 bases between. This CDR3 comprises 16 residues. Germline CDR1 is SGHDT and CDR2 is YYEEEE.

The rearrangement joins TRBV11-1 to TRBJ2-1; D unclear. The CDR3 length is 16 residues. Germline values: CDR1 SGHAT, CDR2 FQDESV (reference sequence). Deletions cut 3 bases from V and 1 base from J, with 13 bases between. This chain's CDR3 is CASSLSRLGSYNEQFF. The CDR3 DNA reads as TGTGCCAGCAGCTTGTCCCGGCTAGGATCCTACAATGAGCAGTTCTTC.

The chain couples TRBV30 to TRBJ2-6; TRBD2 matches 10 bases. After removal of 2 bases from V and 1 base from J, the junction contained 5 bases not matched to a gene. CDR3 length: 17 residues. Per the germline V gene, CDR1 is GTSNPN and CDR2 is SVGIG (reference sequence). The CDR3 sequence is CAWSLEAGGSGANVLTF. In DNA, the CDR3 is TGTGCCTGGAGTCTCGAAGCGGGAGGGTCTGGGGCCAACGTCCTGACTTTC.

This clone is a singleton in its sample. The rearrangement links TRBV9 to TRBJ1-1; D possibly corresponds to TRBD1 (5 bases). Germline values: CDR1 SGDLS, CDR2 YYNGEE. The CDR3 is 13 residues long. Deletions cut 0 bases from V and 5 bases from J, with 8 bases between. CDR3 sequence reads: CASSVGPGTEAFF. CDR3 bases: TGTGCCAGCAGCGTAGGCCCAGGGACTGAAGCTTTCTTT.

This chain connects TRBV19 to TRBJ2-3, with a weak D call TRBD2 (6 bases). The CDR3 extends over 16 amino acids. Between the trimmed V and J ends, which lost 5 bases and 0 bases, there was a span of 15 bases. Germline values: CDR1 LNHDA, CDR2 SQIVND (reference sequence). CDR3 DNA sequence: TGTGCCAGTAGTCGTCGGGCGGGGTTCAGCACAGATACGCAGTATTTT. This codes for CASSRRAGFSTDTQYF.

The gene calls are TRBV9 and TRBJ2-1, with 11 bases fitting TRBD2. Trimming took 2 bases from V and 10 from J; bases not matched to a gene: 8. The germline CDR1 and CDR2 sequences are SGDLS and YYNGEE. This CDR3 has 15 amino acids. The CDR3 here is CASSVTSGAEGEQFF. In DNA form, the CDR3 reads TGTGCCAGCAGCGTGACTAGCGGGGCGGAAGGGGAGCAGTTCTTC.

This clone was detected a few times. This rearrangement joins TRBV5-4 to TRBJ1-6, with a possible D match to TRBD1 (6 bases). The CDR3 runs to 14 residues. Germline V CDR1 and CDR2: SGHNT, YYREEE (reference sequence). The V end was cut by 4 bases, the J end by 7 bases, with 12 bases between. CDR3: CASSLWGLNSPLHF. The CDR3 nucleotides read TGTGCCAGCAGCCTGTGGGGGCTGAATTCACCCCTCCACTTT.

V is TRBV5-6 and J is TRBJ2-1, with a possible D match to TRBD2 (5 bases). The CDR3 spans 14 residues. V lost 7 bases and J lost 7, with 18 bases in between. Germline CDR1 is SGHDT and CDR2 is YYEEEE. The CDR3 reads CASALSASRNEQFF. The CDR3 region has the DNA TGTGCCAGCGCATTGTCAGCTAGCCGTAATGAGCAGTTCTTC. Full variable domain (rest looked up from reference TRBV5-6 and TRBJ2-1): DAGVTQSPTHLIKTRGQQVTLRCSPKSGHDTVSWYQQALGQGPQFIFQYYEEEERQRGNFPDRFSGHQFPNYSSELNVNALLLGDSALYLCASALSASRNEQFFGPGTRLTVL.

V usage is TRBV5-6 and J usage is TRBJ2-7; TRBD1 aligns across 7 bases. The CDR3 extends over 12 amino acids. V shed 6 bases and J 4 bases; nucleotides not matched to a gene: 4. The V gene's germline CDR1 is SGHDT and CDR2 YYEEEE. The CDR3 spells CASTEQGYEQYF. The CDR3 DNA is TGTGCCAGCACCGAACAGGGGTACGAGCAGTACTTC.

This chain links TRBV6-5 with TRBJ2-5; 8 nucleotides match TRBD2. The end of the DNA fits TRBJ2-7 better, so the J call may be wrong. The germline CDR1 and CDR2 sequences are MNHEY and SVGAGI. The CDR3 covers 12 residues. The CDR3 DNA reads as TGTGCCAGCGGTAGCGGGGTCTACGAGCAGTACTTC. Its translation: CASGSGVYEQYF.

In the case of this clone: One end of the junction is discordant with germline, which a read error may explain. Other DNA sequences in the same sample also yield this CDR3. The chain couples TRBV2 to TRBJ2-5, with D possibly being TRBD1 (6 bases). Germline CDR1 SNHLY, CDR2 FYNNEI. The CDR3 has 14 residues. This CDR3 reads CASSDWGPQETQYF. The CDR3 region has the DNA TGCGCCAGCAGTGATTGGGGGCCGCAAGAGACCCAGTACTTC. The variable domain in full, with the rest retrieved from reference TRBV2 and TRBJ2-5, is EPEVTQTPSHQVTQMGQEVILRCVPISNHLYFYWYRQILGQKVEFLVSFYNNEISEKSEIFDDQFSVERPDGSNFTLKIRSTKLEDSAMYFCASSDWGPQETQYFGPGTRLLVL.

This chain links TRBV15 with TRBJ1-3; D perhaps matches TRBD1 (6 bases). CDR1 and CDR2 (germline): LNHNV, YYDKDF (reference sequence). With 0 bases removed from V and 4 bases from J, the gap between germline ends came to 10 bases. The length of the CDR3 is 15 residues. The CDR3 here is CATSRDDRRGNTIYF. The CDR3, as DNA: TGTGCCACCAGCAGAGATGACAGGAGGGGAAACACCATATATTTT.

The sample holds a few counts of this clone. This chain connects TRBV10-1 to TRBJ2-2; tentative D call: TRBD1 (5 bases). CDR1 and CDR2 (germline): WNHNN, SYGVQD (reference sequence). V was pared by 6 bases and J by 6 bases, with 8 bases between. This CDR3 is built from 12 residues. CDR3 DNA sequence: TGCGCCAGCAGCAGGGATTCCGGGGAGCTGTTTTTT. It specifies CASSRDSGELFF.

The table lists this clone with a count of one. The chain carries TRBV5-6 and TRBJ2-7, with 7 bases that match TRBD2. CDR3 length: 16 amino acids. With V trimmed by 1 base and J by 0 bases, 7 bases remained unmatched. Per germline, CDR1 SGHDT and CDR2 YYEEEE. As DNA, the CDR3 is TGTGCCAGCAGCTTGATCACGGGAGGCCTCTCCTACGAGCAGTACTTC. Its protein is CASSLITGGLSYEQYF.

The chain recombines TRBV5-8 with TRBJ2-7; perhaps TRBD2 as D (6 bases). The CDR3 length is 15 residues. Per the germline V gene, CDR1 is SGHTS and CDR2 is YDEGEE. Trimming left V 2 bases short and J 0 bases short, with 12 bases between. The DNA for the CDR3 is TGTGCCAGCAGCTTTGCGGGGAGAGTCTCCTACGAGCAGTACTTC. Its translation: CASSFAGRVSYEQYF. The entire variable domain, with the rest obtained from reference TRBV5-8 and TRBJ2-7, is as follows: EAGVTQSPTHLIKTRGQQATLRCSPISGHTSVYWYQQALGLGLQFLLWYDEGEERNRGNFPPRFSGRQFPNYSSELNVNALELEDSALYLCASSFAGRVSYEQYFGPGTRLTVT.

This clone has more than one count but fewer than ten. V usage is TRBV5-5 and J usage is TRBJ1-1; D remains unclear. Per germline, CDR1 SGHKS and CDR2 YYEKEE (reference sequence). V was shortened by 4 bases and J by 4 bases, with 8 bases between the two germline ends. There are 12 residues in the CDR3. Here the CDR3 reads CASSLRLTEAFF. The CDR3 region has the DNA TGTGCCAGCAGCCTCAGGCTCACTGAAGCTTTCTTT.

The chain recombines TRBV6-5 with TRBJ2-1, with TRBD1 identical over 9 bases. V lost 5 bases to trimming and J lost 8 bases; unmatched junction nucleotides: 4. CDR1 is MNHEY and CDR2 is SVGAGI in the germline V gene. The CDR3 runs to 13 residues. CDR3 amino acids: CASSGGQGHEQFF. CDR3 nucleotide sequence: TGTGCCAGCAGTGGGGGACAGGGACATGAGCAGTTCTTC.